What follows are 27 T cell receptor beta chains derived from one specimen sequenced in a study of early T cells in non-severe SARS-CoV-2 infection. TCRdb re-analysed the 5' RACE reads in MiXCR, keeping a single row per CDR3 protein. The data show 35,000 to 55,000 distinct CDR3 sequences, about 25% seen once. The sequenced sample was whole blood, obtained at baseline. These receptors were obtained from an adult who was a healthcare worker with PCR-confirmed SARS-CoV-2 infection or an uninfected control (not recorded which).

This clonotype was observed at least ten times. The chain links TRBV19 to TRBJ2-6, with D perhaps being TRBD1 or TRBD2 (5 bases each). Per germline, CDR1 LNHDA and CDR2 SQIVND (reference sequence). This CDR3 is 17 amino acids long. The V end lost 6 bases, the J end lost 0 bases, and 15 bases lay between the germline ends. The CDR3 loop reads CASSSRDGDSGANVLTF. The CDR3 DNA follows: TGTGCCAGTAGCAGCCGGGACGGCGACTCTGGGGCCAACGTCCTGACTTTC.

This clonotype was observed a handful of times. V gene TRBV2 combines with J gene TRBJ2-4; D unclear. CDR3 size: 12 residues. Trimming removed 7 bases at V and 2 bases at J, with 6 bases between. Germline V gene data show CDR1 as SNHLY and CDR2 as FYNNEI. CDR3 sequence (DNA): TGTGCCAGCAAAGCTACCAAAAACATTCAGTACTTC. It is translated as CASKATKNIQYF.

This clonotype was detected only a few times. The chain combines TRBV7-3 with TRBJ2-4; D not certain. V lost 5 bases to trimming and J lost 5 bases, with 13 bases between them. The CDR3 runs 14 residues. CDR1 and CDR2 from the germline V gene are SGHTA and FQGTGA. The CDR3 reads CASSAPGRENIQYF. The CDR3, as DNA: TGTGCCAGCAGCGCCCCCGGACGGGAAAACATTCAGTACTTC.

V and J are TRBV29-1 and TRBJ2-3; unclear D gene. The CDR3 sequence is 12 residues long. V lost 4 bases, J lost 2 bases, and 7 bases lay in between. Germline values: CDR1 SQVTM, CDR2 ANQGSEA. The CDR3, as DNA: TGCAGCGTTGGTGGCGCCACAGATACGCAGTATTTT. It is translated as CSVGGATDTQYF.

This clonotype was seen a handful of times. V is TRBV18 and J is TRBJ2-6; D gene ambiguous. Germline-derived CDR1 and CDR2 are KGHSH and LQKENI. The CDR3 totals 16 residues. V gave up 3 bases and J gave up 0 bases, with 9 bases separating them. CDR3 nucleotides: TGTGCCAGCTCACCGCTGGCAGACTCTGGGGCCAACGTCCTGACTTTC. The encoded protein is CASSPLADSGANVLTF.

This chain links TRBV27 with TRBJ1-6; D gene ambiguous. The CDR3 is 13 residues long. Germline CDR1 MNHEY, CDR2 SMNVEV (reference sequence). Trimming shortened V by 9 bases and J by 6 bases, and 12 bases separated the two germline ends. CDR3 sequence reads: CASGRRFNSPLHF. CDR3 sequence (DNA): TGTGCCAGTGGTCGACGGTTTAATTCACCCCTCCACTTT.

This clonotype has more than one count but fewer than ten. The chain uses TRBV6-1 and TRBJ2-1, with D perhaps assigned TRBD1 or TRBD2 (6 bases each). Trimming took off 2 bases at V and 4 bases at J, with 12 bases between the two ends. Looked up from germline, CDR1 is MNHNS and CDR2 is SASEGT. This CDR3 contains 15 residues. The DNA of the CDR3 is TGTGCCAGCAGTGAACGGGGGCGTTCTTACAATGAGCAGTTCTTC. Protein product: CASSERGRSYNEQFF.

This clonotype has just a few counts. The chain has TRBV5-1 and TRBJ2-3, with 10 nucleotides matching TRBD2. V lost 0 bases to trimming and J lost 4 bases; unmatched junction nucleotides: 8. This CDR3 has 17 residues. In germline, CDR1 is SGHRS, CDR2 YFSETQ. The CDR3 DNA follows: TGCGCCAGCAGCTTGGAGTCTAGCGGGGGACGGGCAGATACGCAGTATTTT. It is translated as CASSLESSGGRADTQYF.

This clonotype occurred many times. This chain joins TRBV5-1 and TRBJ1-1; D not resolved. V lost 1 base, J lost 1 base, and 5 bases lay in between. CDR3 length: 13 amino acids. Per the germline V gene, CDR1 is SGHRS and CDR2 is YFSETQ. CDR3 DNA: TGCGCCAGCAGCTTGTTCGGGAACACTGAAGCTTTCTTT. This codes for CASSLFGNTEAFF. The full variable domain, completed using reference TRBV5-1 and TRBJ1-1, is KAGVTQTPRYLIKTRGQQVTLSCSPISGHRSVSWYQQTPGQGLQFLFEYFSETQRNKGNFPGRFSGRQFSNSRSEMNVSTLELGDSALYLCASSLFGNTEAFFGQGTRLTVV.

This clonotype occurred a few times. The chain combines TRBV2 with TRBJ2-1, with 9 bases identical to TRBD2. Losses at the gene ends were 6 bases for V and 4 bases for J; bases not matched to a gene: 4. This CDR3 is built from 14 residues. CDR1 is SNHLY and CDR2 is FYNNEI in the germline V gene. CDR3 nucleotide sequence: TGTGCCAGCAGAGGGCTAGCGGGGTACAATGAGCAGTTCTTC. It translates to CASRGLAGYNEQFF.

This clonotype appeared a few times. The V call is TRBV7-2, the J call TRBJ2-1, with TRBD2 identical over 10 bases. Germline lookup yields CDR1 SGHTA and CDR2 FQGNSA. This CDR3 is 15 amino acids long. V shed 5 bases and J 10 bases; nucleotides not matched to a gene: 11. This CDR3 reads CASSRPSTSGEEQFF. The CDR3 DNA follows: TGTGCCAGCAGCCGACCCTCAACTAGCGGGGAAGAGCAGTTCTTC.

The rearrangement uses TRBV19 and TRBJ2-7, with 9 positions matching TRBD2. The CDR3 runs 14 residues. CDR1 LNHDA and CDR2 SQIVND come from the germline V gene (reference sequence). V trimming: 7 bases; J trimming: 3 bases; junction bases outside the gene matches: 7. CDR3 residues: CASNPGLAFYEQYF. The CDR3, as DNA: TGTGCCAGTAATCCGGGACTAGCCTTCTACGAGCAGTACTTC. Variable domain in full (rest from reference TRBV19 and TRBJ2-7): DGGITQSPKYLFRKEGQNVTLSCEQNLNHDAMYWYRQDPGQGLRLIYYSQIVNDFQKGDIAEGYSVSREKKESFPLTVTSAQKNPTAFYLCASNPGLAFYEQYFGPGTRLTVT.

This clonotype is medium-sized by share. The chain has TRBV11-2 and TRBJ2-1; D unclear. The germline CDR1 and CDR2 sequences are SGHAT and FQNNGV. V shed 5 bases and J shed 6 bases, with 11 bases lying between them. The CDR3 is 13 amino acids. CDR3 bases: TGTGCCAGCAGCGATCCTCTTTTCAATGAGCAGTTCTTC. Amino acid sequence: CASSDPLFNEQFF.

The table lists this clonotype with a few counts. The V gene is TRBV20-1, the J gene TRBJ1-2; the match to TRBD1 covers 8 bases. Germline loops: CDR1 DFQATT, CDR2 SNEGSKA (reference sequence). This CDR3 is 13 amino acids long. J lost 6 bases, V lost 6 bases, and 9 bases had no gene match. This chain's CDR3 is CSALAGTGHGYTF. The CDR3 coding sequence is TGCAGTGCCCTTGCCGGGACAGGACATGGCTACACCTTC.

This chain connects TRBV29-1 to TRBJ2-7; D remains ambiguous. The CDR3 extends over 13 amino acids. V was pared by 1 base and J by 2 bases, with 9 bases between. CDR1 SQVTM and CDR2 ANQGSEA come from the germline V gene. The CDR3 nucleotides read TGCAGCGTTGAAGGCCCGGTGACCTACGAGCAGTACTTC. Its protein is CSVEGPVTYEQYF.

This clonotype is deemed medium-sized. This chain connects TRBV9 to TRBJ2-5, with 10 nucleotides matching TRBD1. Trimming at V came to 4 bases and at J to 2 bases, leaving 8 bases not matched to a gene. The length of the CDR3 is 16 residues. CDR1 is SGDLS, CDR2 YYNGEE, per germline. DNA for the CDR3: TGTGCCAGCAGCCCGACAGGGGGCACCTTACAAGAGACCCAGTACTTC. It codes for CASSPTGGTLQETQYF.

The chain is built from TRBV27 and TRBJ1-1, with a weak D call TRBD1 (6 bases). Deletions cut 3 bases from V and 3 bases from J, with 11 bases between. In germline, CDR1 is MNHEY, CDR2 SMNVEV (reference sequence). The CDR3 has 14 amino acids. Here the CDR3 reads CASSLQGGHTEAFF. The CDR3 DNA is TGTGCCAGCAGTTTGCAAGGGGGGCACACTGAAGCTTTCTTT.

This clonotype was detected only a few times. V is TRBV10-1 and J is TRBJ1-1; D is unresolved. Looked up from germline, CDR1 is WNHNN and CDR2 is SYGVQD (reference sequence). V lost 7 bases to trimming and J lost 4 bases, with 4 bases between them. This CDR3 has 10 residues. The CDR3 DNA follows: TGCGCCAGCACAGGCACTGAAGCTTTCTTT. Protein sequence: CASTGTEAFF.

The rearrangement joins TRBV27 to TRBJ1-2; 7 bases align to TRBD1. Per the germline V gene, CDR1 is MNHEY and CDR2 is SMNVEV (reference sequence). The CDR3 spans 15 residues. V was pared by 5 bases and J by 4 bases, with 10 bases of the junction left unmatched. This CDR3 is CASSVATGYGYGYTF. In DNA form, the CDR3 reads TGTGCCAGCAGTGTTGCGACAGGGTACGGCTATGGCTACACCTTC.

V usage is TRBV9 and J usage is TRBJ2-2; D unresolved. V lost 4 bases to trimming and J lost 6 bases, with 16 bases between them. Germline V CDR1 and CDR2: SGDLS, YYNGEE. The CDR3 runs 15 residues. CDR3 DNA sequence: TGTGCCAGCAGCCCCAGGACCCACGATGCCGGGGAGCTGTTTTTT. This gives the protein CASSPRTHDAGELFF.

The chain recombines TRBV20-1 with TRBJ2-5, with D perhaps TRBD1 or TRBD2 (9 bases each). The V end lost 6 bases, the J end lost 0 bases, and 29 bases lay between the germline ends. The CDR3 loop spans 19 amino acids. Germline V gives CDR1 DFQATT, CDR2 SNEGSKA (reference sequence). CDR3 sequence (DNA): TGCAGTGCGAGCGGACAGGGGATCAGCGGGGGGACTTACCAAGAGACCCAGTACTTC. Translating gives CSASGQGISGGTYQETQYF.

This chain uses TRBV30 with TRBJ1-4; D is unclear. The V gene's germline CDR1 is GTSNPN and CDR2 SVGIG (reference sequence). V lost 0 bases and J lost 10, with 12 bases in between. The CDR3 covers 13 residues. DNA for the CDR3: TGTGCCTGGAGTGTCCCGAAATGGGGAAAACTGTTTTTT. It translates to CAWSVPKWGKLFF.

The CDR3 DNA reads as TGCGCCAGCAGCCAAGGGGCGGGGGCCTCCGGGACAGATACGCAGTATTTT. This codes for CASSQGAGASGTDTQYF. The rearrangement uses TRBV4-3 and TRBJ2-3; tentative D call: TRBD2 (7 bases). This CDR3 contains 17 residues. V gave up 1 base and J gave up 3 bases, with 17 bases separating them. Germline-derived CDR1 and CDR2 are LGHNA and YSLEER.

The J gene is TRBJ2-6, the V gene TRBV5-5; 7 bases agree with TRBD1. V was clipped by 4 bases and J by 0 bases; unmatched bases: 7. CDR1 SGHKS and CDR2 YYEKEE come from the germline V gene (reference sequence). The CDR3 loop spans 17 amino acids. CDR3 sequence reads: CASSQTGSASGANVLTF. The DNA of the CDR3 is TGTGCCAGCAGCCAGACAGGGAGTGCCTCTGGGGCCAACGTCCTGACTTTC.

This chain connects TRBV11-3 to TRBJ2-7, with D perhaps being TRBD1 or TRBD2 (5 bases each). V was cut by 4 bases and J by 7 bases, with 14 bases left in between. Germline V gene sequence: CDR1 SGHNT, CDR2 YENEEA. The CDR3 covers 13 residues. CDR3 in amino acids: CASSSSRQGEQYF. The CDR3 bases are TGTGCCAGCAGCTCTAGCAGGCAGGGAGAGCAGTACTTC.

The CDR3 coding sequence is TGTGCCAGCAGTTTCCTTGGGGGGGCATCTGAAAAACTGTTTTTT. It translates to CASSFLGGASEKLFF. This chain connects TRBV28 to TRBJ1-4, with D perhaps matching TRBD1 (6 bases). V gave up 3 bases and J gave up 7 bases, with 15 bases separating them. CDR1 is MDHEN, CDR2 SYDVKM, per germline. This CDR3 region has 15 residues. Full variable domain (remainder filled in from reference TRBV28 and TRBJ1-4): DVKVTQSSRYLVKRTGEKVFLECVQDMDHENMFWYRQDPGLGLRLIYFSYDVKMKEKGDIPEGYSVSREKKERFSLILESASTNQTSMYLCASSFLGGASEKLFFGSGTQLSVL.

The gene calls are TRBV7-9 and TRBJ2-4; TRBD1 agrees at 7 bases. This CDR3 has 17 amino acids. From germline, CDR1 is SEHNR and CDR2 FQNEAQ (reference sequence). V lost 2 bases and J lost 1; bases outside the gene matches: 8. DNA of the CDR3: TGTGCCAGCAGCTTACGCACAGGGGAATGGGCCAAAAACATTCAGTACTTC. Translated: CASSLRTGEWAKNIQYF.